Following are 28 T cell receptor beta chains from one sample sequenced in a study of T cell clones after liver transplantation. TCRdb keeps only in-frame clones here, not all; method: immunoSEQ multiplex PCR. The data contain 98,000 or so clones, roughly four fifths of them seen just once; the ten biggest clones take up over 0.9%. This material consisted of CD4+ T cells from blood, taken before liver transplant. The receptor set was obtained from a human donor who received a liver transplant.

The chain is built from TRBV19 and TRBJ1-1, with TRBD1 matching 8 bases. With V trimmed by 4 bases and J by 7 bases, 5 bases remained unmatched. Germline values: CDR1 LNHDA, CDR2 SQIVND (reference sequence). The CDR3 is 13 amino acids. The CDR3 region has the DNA TGTGCCAGTAGTACCGACAGGGGTGATGAAGCTTTCTTT. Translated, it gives CASSTDRGDEAFF.

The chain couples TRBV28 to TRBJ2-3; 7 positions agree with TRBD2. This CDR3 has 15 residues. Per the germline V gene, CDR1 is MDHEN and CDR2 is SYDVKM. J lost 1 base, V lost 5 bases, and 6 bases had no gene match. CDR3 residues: CASSRRTSGTDTQYF. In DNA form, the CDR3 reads TGTGCCAGCAGTCGCAGGACTAGTGGCACAGATACGCAGTATTTT.

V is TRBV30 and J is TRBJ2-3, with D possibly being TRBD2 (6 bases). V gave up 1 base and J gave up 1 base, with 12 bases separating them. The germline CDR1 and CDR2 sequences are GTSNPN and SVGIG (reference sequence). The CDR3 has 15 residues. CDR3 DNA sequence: TGTGCCTGGAGTGGGCCTAGCGTCGGCACAGATACGCAGTATTTT. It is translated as CAWSGPSVGTDTQYF. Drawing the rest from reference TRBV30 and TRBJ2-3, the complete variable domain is SQTIHQWPATLVQPVGSPLSLECTVEGTSNPNLYWYRQAAGRGLQLLFYSVGIGQISSEVPQNLSASRPQDRQFILSSKKLLLSDSGFYLCAWSGPSVGTDTQYFGPGTRLTVL.

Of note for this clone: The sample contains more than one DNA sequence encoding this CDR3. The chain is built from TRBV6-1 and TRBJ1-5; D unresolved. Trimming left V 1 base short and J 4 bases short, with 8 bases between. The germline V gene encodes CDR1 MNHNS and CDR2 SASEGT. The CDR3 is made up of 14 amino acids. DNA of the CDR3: TGTGCCAGCAGTGAAGGGGGAGGGAATCAGCCCCAGCATTTT. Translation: CASSEGGGNQPQHF.

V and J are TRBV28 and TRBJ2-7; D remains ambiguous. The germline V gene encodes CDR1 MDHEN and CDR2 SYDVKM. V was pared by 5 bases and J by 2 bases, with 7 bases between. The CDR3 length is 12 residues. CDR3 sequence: CASSPPTYEQYF. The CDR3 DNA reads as TGTGCCAGCAGTCCGCCAACCTACGAGCAGTACTTC.

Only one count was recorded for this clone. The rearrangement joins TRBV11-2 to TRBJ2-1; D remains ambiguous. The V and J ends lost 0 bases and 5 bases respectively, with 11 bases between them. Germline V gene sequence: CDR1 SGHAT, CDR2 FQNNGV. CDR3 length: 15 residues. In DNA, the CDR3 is TGTGCCAGCAGCTTAGAATGGCGGCCAAACAATGAGCAGTTCTTC. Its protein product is CASSLEWRPNNEQFF.

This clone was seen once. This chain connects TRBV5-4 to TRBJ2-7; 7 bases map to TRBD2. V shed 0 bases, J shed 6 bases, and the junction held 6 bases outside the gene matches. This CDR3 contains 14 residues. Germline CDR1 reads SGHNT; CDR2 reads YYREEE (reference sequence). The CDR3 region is CASSLGGGTAEQYF. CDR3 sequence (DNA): TGTGCCAGCAGCTTGGGCGGGGGAACGGCCGAGCAGTACTTC.

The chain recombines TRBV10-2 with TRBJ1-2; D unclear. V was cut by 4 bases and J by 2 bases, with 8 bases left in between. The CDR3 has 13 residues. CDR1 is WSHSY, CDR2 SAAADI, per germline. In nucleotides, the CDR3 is TGCGCCAGCAGTGGCGGCAGGAACTATGGCTACACCTTC. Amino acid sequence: CASSGGRNYGYTF.

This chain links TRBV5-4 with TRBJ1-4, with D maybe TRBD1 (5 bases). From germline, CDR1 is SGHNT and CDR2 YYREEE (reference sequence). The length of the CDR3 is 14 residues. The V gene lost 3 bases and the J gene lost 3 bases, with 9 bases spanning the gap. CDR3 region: CASSSKGPNEKLFF. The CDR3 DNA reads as TGTGCCAGCAGCTCCAAGGGGCCTAATGAAAAACTGTTTTTT.

The CDR3 spells CASSPGAWGAEAFF. Written as DNA, the CDR3 is TGCGCCAGCAGCCCCGGGGCGTGGGGGGCTGAAGCTTTCTTT. The rearrangement joins TRBV5-1 to TRBJ1-1; TRBD1 might be the D (5 bases). The CDR3 is 14 residues long. Trimming removed 4 bases from V and 6 bases from J, with 16 bases in between. Germline V CDR1 and CDR2: SGHRS, YFSETQ. The variable domain in full, completed from reference TRBV5-1 and TRBJ1-1, reads KAGVTQTPRYLIKTRGQQVTLSCSPISGHRSVSWYQQTPGQGLQFLFEYFSETQRNKGNFPGRFSGRQFSNSRSEMNVSTLELGDSALYLCASSPGAWGAEAFFGQGTRLTVV.

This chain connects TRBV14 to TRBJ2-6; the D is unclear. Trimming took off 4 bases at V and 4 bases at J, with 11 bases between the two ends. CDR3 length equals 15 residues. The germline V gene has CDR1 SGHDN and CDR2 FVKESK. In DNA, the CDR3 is TGTGCCAGCAGCCGGGCCGCTTCGGGGGCCAACGTCCTGACTTTC. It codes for CASSRAASGANVLTF.

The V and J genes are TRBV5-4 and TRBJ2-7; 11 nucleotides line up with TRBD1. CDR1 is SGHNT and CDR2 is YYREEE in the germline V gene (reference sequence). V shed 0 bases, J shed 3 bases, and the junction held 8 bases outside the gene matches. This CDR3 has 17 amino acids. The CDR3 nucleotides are TGTGCCAGCAGCTTGGATGGACAGGGGGCGCAGGTCTACGAGCAGTACTTC. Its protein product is CASSLDGQGAQVYEQYF.

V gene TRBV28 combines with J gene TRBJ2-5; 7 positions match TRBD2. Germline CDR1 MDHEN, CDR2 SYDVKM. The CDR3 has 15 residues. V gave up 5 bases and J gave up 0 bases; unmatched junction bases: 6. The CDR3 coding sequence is TGTGCCAGCAGTCCTATGGGGGGGTACCAAGAGACCCAGTACTTC. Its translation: CASSPMGGYQETQYF.

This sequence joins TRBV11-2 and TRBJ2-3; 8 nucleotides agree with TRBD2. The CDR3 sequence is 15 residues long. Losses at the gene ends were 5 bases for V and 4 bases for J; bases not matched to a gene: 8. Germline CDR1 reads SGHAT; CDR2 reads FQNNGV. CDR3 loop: CASSQTSGGADTQYF. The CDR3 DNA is TGTGCCAGCAGCCAAACTAGCGGTGGGGCAGATACGCAGTATTTT.

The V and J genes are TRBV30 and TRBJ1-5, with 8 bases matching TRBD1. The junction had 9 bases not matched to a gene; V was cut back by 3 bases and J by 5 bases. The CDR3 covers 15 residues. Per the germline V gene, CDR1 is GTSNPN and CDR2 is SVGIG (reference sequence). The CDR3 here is CAWRVQGDGYQPQHF. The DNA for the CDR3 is TGTGCCTGGAGGGTACAGGGGGACGGATATCAGCCCCAGCATTTT.

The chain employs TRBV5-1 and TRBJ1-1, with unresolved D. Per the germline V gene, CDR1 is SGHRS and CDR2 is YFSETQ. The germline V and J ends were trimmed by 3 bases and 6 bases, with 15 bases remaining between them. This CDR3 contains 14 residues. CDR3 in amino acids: CASSSGRNLAEAFF. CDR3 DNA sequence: TGCGCCAGCAGCTCCGGACGGAACCTTGCTGAAGCTTTCTTT.

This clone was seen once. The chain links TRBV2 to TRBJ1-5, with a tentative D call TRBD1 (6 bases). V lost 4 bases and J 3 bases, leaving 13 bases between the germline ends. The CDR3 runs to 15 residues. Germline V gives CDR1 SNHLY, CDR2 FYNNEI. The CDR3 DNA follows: TGTGCCAGCAGTGTAAGACAGGCCTACAATCAGCCCCAGCATTTT. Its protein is CASSVRQAYNQPQHF.

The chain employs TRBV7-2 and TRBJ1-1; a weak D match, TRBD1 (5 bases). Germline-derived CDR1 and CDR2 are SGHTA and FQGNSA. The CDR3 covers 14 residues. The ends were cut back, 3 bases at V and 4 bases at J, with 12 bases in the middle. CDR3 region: CASSLNFRGTEAFF. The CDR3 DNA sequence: TGTGCCAGCAGCTTGAACTTTAGGGGCACTGAAGCTTTCTTT.

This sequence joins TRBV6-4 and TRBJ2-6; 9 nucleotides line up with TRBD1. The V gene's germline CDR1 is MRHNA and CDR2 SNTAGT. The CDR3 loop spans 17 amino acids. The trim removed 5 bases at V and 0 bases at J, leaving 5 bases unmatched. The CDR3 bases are TGTGCCAGCAGTCCACAGGGGGCTAGCTCTGGGGCCAACGTCCTGACTTTC. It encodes CASSPQGASSGANVLTF.

The chain's CDR3 is CASSDGNRNTEAFF. In DNA form, the CDR3 reads TGTGCCAGCAGTGACGGGAATAGGAACACTGAAGCTTTCTTT. J is TRBJ1-1 and V is TRBV6-4; D remains unclear. Germline-derived CDR1 and CDR2 are MRHNA and SNTAGT. Trimming removed 2 bases at V and 1 base at J, with 8 bases between. The CDR3 has 14 amino acids.

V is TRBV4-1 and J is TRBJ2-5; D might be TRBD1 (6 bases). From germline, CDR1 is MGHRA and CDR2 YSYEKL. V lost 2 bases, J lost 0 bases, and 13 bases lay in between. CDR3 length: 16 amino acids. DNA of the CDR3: TGCGCCAGCAGCCAAAACTCAGGGGTGGACCAAGAGACCCAGTACTTC. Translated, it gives CASSQNSGVDQETQYF.

The CDR3 protein is CASSPDRGYTYEQYF. The CDR3 DNA follows: TGTGCCAGCAGTCCTGACAGGGGGTATACCTACGAGCAGTACTTC. The V gene is TRBV2, the J gene TRBJ2-7; 9 nucleotides align to TRBD1. The CDR3 extends over 15 amino acids. Germline values: CDR1 SNHLY, CDR2 FYNNEI. Unmatched junction bases numbered 7, after V lost 5 bases and J lost 2 bases. The complete variable domain, with remaining parts taken from reference TRBV2 and TRBJ2-7, reads EPEVTQTPSHQVTQMGQEVILRCVPISNHLYFYWYRQILGQKVEFLVSFYNNEISEKSEIFDDQFSVERPDGSNFTLKIRSTKLEDSAMYFCASSPDRGYTYEQYFGPGTRLTVT.

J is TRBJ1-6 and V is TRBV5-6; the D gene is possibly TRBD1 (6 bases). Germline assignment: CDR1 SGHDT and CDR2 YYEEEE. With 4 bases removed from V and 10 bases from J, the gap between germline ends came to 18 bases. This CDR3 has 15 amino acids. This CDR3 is CASSVLTGKGSPLHF. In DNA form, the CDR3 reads TGTGCCAGCAGCGTACTCACAGGGAAGGGGTCACCCCTCCACTTT.

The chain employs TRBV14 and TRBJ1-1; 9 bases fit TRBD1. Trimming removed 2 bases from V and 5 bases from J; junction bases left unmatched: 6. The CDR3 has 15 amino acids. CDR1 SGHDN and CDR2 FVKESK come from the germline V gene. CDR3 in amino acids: CASSQRDRVGTEAFF. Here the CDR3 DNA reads TGTGCCAGCAGCCAAAGGGACAGGGTGGGAACTGAAGCTTTCTTT.

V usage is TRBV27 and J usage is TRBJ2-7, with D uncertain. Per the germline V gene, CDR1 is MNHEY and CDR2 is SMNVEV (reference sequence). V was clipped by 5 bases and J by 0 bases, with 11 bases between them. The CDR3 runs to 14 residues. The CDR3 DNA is TGTGCCAGCAGTCCCTACATAAGCTCCTACGAGCAGTACTTC. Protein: CASSPYISSYEQYF.

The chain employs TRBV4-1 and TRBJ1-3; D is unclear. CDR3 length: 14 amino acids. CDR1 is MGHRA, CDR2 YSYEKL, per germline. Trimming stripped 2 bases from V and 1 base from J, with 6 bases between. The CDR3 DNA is TGCGCCAGCAGCCAAATGGGGTCTGGAAACACCATATATTTT. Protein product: CASSQMGSGNTIYF.

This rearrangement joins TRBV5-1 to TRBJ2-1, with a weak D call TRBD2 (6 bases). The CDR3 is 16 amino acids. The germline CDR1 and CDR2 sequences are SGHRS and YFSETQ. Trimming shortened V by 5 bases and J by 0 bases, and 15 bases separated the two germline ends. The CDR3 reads CASRHLGGTSYNEQFF. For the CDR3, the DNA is TGCGCCAGCAGGCATCTTGGGGGGACCTCCTACAATGAGCAGTTCTTC.

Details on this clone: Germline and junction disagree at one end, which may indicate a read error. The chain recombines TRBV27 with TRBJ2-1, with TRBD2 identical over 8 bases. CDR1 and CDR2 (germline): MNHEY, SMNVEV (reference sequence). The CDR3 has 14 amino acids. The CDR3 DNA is TGTGCCAGCAGCAGGACTAGCTCCCACAATGAGCAGTTCTTC. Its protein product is CASSRTSSHNEQFF.